This TCR beta chain is from a study of T cell clonotyping in hematopoietic cell transplantation. Study-wide results and caveats: Higher Inverse Simpson Index values in graft donor and pretransplant recipient predicted broader posttransplant TCR diversity. No sorting was done, leaving CD4 and CD8 contributions mixed. Pathologically expanded recipient clonotypes increased progressively from day 30 to day 180 as diversity fell.

Clones were read by immunoSEQ multiplex PCR, and TCRdb kept only the in-frame ones, dropping some. The repertoire holds 10,000 to 15,000 clones, with about 80% as singletons. Recipient blood drawn about 28 days pretransplant and days 30, 100, 180 after. Germline assignment: CDR1 MNHEY and CDR2 SVGAGI. With 5 bases removed from V and 4 bases from J, the gap between germline ends came to 11 bases. This CDR3 has 13 amino acids. This clone was recorded only once. Its target is unknown. The sample was PBMCs, taken 100 days after allogeneic stem cell transplant. The chain employs TRBV6-5 and TRBJ1-2, with D possibly matching TRBD1 (5 bases). The sequence derives from a female patient aged 40 to 55 who had an allogeneic stem cell transplant from a related donor, so T cells may come from the graft donor. Some clones in this sample may be carry-over from other donors' samples. In DNA, the CDR3 is TGTGCCAGCAGTGGCGACAGAACCTATGGCTACACCTTC. Protein sequence: CASSGDRTYGYTF.